Detailed here is one T cell receptor beta chain. Each donor was nominally healthy when sampled (though unrecorded immune exposures were likely). The data originate from a study of cytomegalovirus exposure and HLA in healthy donors. The CDR3 is 13 amino acids. The V end was cut by 7 bases, the J end by 4 bases, with 13 bases between. CDR1 SNHLY and CDR2 FYNNEI come from the germline V gene. Vbeta (60) and Jbeta (13) primers were used in the PCR. This table comes from immunoSEQ multiplex PCR, and its TCRdb copy is limited to in-frame clones, with some not included. The profile shows about 190,000 clones, about four fifths of them singletons.

This sequence joins TRBV2 and TRBJ1-1; D unresolved. Source material: PBMCs. The sequence was collected from a woman in her fifties or sixties in good health and CMV-seropositive. The CDR3 loop reads CASIRDSSTEAFF. The CDR3, as DNA: TGTGCCAGCATACGGGATTCGAGCACTGAAGCTTTCTTT.